Listed below are T cell receptor beta chains from one sample, sequenced in a study of blood T cell repertoires in COVID-19. Produced via immunoSEQ multiplex PCR; TCRdb's table is partial and in-frame only. The sample yields about 220,000 clones, around 81% seen once. Sequencing was performed on peripheral blood. The source is a human donor in a cohort sampled during active COVID-19. The conserved cysteine and the conserved F or W are not part of the CDR3 here. The D gene is left open where the match is weak.

ASNGDTGELF - TRBJ2-2 TRBV2
ASSPGTSDEQY TRBD2 TRBJ2-7 TRBV18
ASSPLGASTDTQY - TRBJ2-3 TRBV7-3
ASSNSGSTGELF TRBD2 TRBJ2-2 TRBV3-1/TRBV3-2
ASSWGGWRGNTEAF - TRBJ1-1 TRBV28
ASSALPDSQETQY - TRBJ2-5 TRBV6-4
ASSIKGQGETQY - TRBJ2-5 TRBV5-1
ASSPGRGGYEQY TRBD2 TRBJ2-7 TRBV2
ASSELLTGLNGYT TRBD1 TRBJ1-2 TRBV2
ASSRDSPLDTQY TRBD1 TRBJ2-3 TRBV5-1
AISNRDQPQH - TRBJ1-5 TRBV10-3
ASSQLGSPGTEAF - TRBJ1-1 TRBV5-1
ASSQAGSGGNQPQH - TRBJ1-5 TRBV3-1/TRBV3-2
ASSLGARGQGNADTQY TRBD1 TRBJ2-3 TRBV11-2
ASSQQVFTEAF - TRBJ1-1 TRBV5-1
ASTEDRGRSYEQY TRBD1 TRBJ2-7 TRBV10-1
ASRTTAAAGYT - TRBJ1-2 TRBV6-6
ASSPLAGQKSF - TRBJ1-1 TRBV5-4
ASSQDPGTSGRSTDTQY TRBD2 TRBJ2-3 TRBV3-1/TRBV3-2
ASSSPATWGRRDGYT - TRBJ1-2 TRBV27
ASALTGNQKLF - TRBJ1-4 TRBV12-5
ATKETAQETQY - TRBJ2-5 TRBV24-1
ASSRSGTAYGYT TRBD1 TRBJ1-2 TRBV19